This T cell receptor (beta chain) was identified during a study of OX40 agonist ivuxolimab in advanced cancers. Study at large: Patients received the agonistic anti-OX40 (CD134) antibody ivuxolimab. Ivuxolimab was delivered to patients intravenously every 2 weeks at doses spanning 0.01 to 10 mg/kg.

The assay was immunoSEQ multiplex PCR, and TCRdb's table has in-frame clones only and misses some. The profile shows approximately 120,000 clones, just under 95% of them singletons. A note on this clone: The antigen is not known.

CDR1 MNHEY and CDR2 SVGAGI come from the germline V gene. This CDR3 has 15 amino acids. Deletions cut 2 bases from V and 5 bases from J, with 15 bases between. The study, taken as a whole, reports: Patients who responded partially at 0.1-3.0 mg/kg showed clonal expansion ranking among the lowest.

The TCR sequence derives from an adult with an advanced solid tumor such as melanoma, head and neck, liver or kidney cancer. The chain links TRBV6-5 to TRBJ1-1, with D possibly being TRBD1 (5 bases). The material was CD4+ or CD8+ T cells sorted from blood, obtained in a trial of the OX40 agonist ivuxolimab. The CDR3 nucleotides read TGTGCCAGCAGTTACAAAGGTGGGGCGGGAACTGAAGCTTTCTTT. It yields the protein CASSYKGGAGTEAFF.